This entry lists 21 T cell receptor beta chains sequenced from one sample in a study of PD-1 blockade in mismatch repair-deficient tumors. Only in-frame clones appear in the TCRdb table, and some are missing; sequencing was by immunoSEQ multiplex PCR. The repertoire has around 38,000 clones, around 79% of them found once; the top ten carry roughly 22%. This specimen was peripheral blood, taken 4 weeks after starting pembrolizumab. These receptors were taken from an adult with mismatch repair-deficient cancer.

V and J are TRBV6-6 and TRBJ2-1; 9 bases map to TRBD2. The CDR3 extends over 12 amino acids. Germline-derived CDR1 and CDR2 are MNHNY and SVGAGI (reference sequence). V dropped 6 bases and J dropped 15; count of bases not matched to a gene: 9. The CDR3 sequence: CASSRVAGGGFF. As DNA, the CDR3 is TGTGCCAGCAGCCGCGTTGCGGGAGGGGGGTTCTTC.

On this clone itself: It may be a read error: a sequence one base away is much more abundant. V is TRBV5-6 and J is TRBJ2-2; 7 positions agree with TRBD1. This CDR3 is built from 16 residues. The V segment lost 2 bases and the J segment 4 bases; nucleotides outside the gene matches: 8. Per the germline V gene, CDR1 is SGHDT and CDR2 is YYEEEE. CDR3: CASSFRTGTSTGELFF. The CDR3 DNA reads as TGTGCCAGCAGCTTCAGGACAGGAACGAGCACCGGGGAGCTGTTTTTT.

The chain employs TRBV19 and TRBJ2-1, with 7 bases fitting TRBD2. Germline trimming cut 4 bases from V and 8 bases from J; bases unmatched to any gene: 11. This CDR3 is 15 amino acids long. Germline V gives CDR1 LNHDA, CDR2 SQIVND (reference sequence). The CDR3 bases are TGTGCCAGTAGTAAGTGGGAGGGGTTTTGGGATGAGCAGTTCTTC. This encodes CASSKWEGFWDEQFF.

This clone was detected a few times. Here the CDR3 DNA reads TGTGCCAGTAGTCCCCTCGGGACAGATACCGGGGAGCTGTTTTTT. Protein sequence: CASSPLGTDTGELFF. The gene calls are TRBV19 and TRBJ2-2; 7 nucleotides agree with TRBD1. CDR3 length: 15 residues. J was trimmed by 5 bases and V by 5 bases; bases with no gene match: 8. Germline assignment: CDR1 LNHDA and CDR2 SQIVND (reference sequence).

The V and J genes are TRBV6-6 and TRBJ1-1, with no clear D. This CDR3 has 13 amino acids. The V end lost 2 bases, the J end lost 3 bases, and 7 bases lay between the germline ends. In germline, CDR1 is MNHNY, CDR2 SVGAGI (reference sequence). CDR3 sequence reads: CASSYGQYTEAFF. Written as DNA, the CDR3 is TGTGCCAGCAGTTACGGGCAGTACACTGAAGCTTTCTTT.

This chain links TRBV11-2 with TRBJ2-1; D unclear. Germline V lookup: CDR1 SGHAT, CDR2 FQNNGV. The V and J ends lost 1 base and 5 bases respectively, with 3 bases between them. The CDR3 has 12 amino acids. In nucleotides, the CDR3 is TGTGCCAGCAGCTTAGGGGACAATGAGCAGTTCTTC. Translation gives CASSLGDNEQFF. Full variable domain (remainder filled in from reference TRBV11-2 and TRBJ2-1): EAGVAQSPRYKIIEKRQSVAFWCNPISGHATLYWYQQILGQGPKLLIQFQNNGVVDDSQLPKDRFSAERLKGVDSTLKIQPAKLEDSAVYLCASSLGDNEQFFGPGTRLTVL.

CDR3 in amino acids: CASSPRTKKAFF. CDR3 nucleotides: TGTGCCAGCAGCCCGAGGACTAAAAAAGCTTTCTTT. The chain carries TRBV5-8 and TRBJ1-1; D unclear. The germline CDR1 and CDR2 sequences are SGHTS and YDEGEE. The CDR3 runs 12 residues. Trimming pared 4 bases from V and 9 bases from J, leaving 13 bases between.

The rearrangement uses TRBV6-7 and TRBJ2-5; D possibly corresponds to TRBD1 (5 bases). TRBV6-7 is an open reading frame whose function is uncertain. The CDR3 spans 14 residues. V shed 7 bases and J shed 2 bases, with 14 bases lying between them. This CDR3 is CASNWARQQETQYF. Here the CDR3 DNA reads TGTGCCAGCAACTGGGCGCGACAGCAAGAGACCCAGTACTTC.

The genes are TRBV7-8 and TRBJ2-2; maybe TRBD1 (6 bases). The V end was cut by 2 bases, the J end by 6 bases, with 16 bases between. Germline CDR1 and CDR2: SGHVS and FQNEAQ. The CDR3 runs to 16 residues. The CDR3 reads CASSLKIGGLAGELFF. The CDR3 bases are TGTGCCAGCAGCTTAAAAATAGGGGGATTAGCCGGGGAGCTGTTTTTT.

In its sample, this clone was seen a few times. The gene calls are TRBV10-3 and TRBJ2-7; 7 nucleotides agree with TRBD2. The trim removed 0 bases at V and 6 bases at J, leaving 8 bases unmatched. This CDR3 is 15 amino acids long. The germline gives CDR1 ENHRY, CDR2 SYGVKD. CDR3 amino acids: CAISESLWGGAEQYF. For the CDR3, the DNA is TGTGCCATCAGTGAGTCTCTGTGGGGAGGGGCCGAGCAGTACTTC.

This clone was detected a few times. This rearrangement joins TRBV25-1 to TRBJ1-3, with D unresolved. The V end was cut by 2 bases, the J end by 4 bases, with 3 bases between. Germline CDR1 MGHDK, CDR2 SYGVNS. The CDR3 covers 12 residues. DNA for the CDR3: TGTGCCAGCAGTGAACAGGGAAACACCATATATTTT. Protein sequence: CASSEQGNTIYF. The full variable domain, its missing parts supplied by reference TRBV25-1 and TRBJ1-3, is EADIYQTPRYLVIGTGKKITLECSQTMGHDKMYWYQQDPGMELHLIHYSYGVNSTEKGDLSSESTVSRIRTEHFPLTLESARPSHTSQYLCASSEQGNTIYFGEGSWLTVV.

The V gene is TRBV5-1, the J gene TRBJ1-1; the D is unclear. The CDR3 sequence is 13 residues long. The ends were cut back, 4 bases at V and 4 bases at J, with 11 bases in the middle. Germline lookup yields CDR1 SGHRS and CDR2 YFSETQ. The CDR3 region is CASSLGSGTEAFF. The CDR3 bases are TGCGCCAGCAGCCTCGGGAGTGGCACTGAAGCTTTCTTT.

This sequence joins TRBV11-2 and TRBJ2-2; D gene ambiguous. The germline V and J ends were trimmed by 3 bases and 1 base, with 3 bases remaining between them. CDR3 length: 13 amino acids. The germline V gene has CDR1 SGHAT and CDR2 FQNNGV. As DNA, the CDR3 is TGTGCCAGCAGCTTTTGGAACACCGGGGAGCTGTTTTTT. As protein: CASSFWNTGELFF.

This clone was observed a single time. The chain couples TRBV11-2 to TRBJ2-7; D perhaps matches TRBD1 (5 bases). V was pared by 1 base and J by 3 bases, with 13 bases between. The CDR3 is 15 amino acids. Germline CDR1 is SGHAT and CDR2 is FQNNGV. The CDR3 sequence: CASSLGMAGFYEQYF. The DNA for the CDR3 is TGTGCCAGCAGCTTAGGCATGGCAGGGTTCTACGAGCAGTACTTC. Full variable domain (remainder filled in from reference TRBV11-2 and TRBJ2-7): EAGVAQSPRYKIIEKRQSVAFWCNPISGHATLYWYQQILGQGPKLLIQFQNNGVVDDSQLPKDRFSAERLKGVDSTLKIQPAKLEDSAVYLCASSLGMAGFYEQYFGPGTRLTVT.

The genes are TRBV6-5 and TRBJ1-4, with D tentatively TRBD1 (5 bases). Trimming pared 5 bases from V and 8 bases from J, leaving 15 bases between. This CDR3 is 14 amino acids long. Germline CDR1 and CDR2: MNHEY and SVGAGI. The CDR3 bases are TGTGCCAGCAGTCGGGACCTGAGCGGCGAAAAACTGTTTTTT. This translates into CASSRDLSGEKLFF.

The chain has TRBV29-1 and TRBJ2-2; unclear D gene. This CDR3 is 15 amino acids long. The V gene lost 4 bases and the J gene lost 3 bases, with 15 bases spanning the gap. CDR1 is SQVTM and CDR2 is ANQGSEA in the germline V gene. In nucleotides, the CDR3 is TGCAGCGTTGGTGCTCAGGCCTCGGACACCGGGGAGCTGTTTTTT. Translating gives CSVGAQASDTGELFF.

This clone was seen a handful of times. The V gene is TRBV27, the J gene TRBJ2-2; maybe TRBD2 (5 bases). CDR3 size: 16 residues. Germline CDR1 and CDR2: MNHEY and SMNVEV (reference sequence). Trimming stripped 7 bases from V and 1 base from J, with 16 bases between. CDR3 nucleotide sequence: TGTGCCAGCAATTCTTGGAGGCTGCTGAACACCGGGGAGCTGTTTTTT. It yields the protein CASNSWRLLNTGELFF.

This chain connects TRBV11-3 to TRBJ1-4, with a weak D call TRBD1 (6 bases). Germline-derived CDR1 and CDR2 are SGHNT and YENEEA. The germline V and J ends were trimmed by 8 bases and 0 bases, with 16 bases remaining between them. The CDR3 is 16 residues long. In DNA, the CDR3 is TGTGCCAGCGCCGCCGGGGGGCCCACAACTAATGAAAAACTGTTTTTT. This gives the protein CASAAGGPTTNEKLFF.

The chain has TRBV9 and TRBJ2-3, with 13 nucleotides matching TRBD2. After removal of 0 bases from V and 4 bases from J, the junction contained 2 bases not matched to a gene. The germline gives CDR1 SGDLS, CDR2 YYNGEE. The length of the CDR3 is 16 residues. The chain's CDR3 is CASSVALAGGPDTQYF. The CDR3 nucleotides are TGTGCCAGCAGCGTAGCACTAGCGGGAGGGCCAGATACGCAGTATTTT.

The chain has TRBV6-5 and TRBJ1-2; tentative D call: TRBD1 (6 bases). Germline-derived CDR1 and CDR2 are MNHEY and SVGAGI. The CDR3 totals 14 residues. The V end was cut by 10 bases, the J end by 7 bases, with 22 bases between. The CDR3 protein is CATASGGEESGYTF. CDR3 in DNA: TGTGCCACCGCTTCGGGGGGCGAGGAAAGTGGCTACACCTTC.

The rearrangement links TRBV2 to TRBJ2-5; the D is unclear. The CDR3 is made up of 13 amino acids. Germline CDR1 is SNHLY and CDR2 is FYNNEI. V was clipped by 4 bases and J by 3 bases, with 9 bases between them. The CDR3 sequence: CASSVRVEETQYF. The CDR3 DNA reads as TGTGCCAGCAGTGTTAGGGTAGAAGAGACCCAGTACTTC. Together with reference TRBV2 and TRBJ2-5, the CDR3 gives the full variable domain: EPEVTQTPSHQVTQMGQEVILRCVPISNHLYFYWYRQILGQKVEFLVSFYNNEISEKSEIFDDQFSVERPDGSNFTLKIRSTKLEDSAMYFCASSVRVEETQYFGPGTRLLVL.